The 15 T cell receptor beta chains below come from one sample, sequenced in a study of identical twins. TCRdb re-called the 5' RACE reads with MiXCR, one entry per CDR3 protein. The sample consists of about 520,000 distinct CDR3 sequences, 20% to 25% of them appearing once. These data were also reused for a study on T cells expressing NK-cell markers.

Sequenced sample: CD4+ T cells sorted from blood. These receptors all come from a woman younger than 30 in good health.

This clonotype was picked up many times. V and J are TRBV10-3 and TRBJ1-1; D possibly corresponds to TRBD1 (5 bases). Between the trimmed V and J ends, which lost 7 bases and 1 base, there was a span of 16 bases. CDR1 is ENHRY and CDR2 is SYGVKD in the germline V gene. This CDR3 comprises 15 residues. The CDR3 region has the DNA TGTGCCATCACTCCATCGGGGGTATCGAACACTGAAGCTTTCTTT. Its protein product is CAITPSGVSNTEAFF.

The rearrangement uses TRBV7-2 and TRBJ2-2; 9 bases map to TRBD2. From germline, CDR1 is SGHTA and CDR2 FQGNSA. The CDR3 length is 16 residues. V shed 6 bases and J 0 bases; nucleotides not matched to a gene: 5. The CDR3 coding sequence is TGTGCCAGCAGTAGACCTAGCGGGGCGAACACCGGGGAGCTGTTTTTT. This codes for CASSRPSGANTGELFF.

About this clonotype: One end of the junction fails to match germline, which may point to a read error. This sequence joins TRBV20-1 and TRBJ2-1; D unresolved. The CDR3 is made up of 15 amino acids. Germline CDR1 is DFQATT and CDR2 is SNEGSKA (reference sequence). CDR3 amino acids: CSAGDRRWGYNEQFF. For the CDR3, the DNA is TGCAGTGCTGGAGATCGGAGATGGGGATACAATGAGCAGTTCTTC.

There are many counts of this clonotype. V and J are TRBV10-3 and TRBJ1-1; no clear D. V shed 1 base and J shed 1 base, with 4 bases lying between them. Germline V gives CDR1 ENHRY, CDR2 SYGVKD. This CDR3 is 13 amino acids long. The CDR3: CAISEWWNTEAFF. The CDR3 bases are TGTGCCATCAGTGAGTGGTGGAACACTGAAGCTTTCTTT.

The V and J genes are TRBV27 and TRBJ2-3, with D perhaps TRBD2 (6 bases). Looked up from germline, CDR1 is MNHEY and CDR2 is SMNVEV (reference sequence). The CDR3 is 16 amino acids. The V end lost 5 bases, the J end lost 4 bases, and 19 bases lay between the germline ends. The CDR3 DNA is TGTGCCAGCAGTAGGAACGGACTAATGCTTTCAGATACGCAGTATTTT. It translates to CASSRNGLMLSDTQYF.

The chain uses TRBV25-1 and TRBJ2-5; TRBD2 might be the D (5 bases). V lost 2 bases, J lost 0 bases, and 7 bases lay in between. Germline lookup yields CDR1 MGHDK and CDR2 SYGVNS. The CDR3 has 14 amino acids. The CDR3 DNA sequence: TGTGCCAGCAGTGAACTAGCAGACCAAGAGACCCAGTACTTC. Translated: CASSELADQETQYF.

CDR3 nucleotide sequence: TGCGCCAGCAGCCCACGACAGGGAGCGAACACCGGGGAGCTGTTTTTT. It is translated as CASSPRQGANTGELFF. The chain carries TRBV5-1 and TRBJ2-2; 7 nucleotides match TRBD1. V was pared by 4 bases and J by 0 bases, with 6 bases of the junction left unmatched. The CDR3 sequence is 16 residues long. The germline gives CDR1 SGHRS, CDR2 YFSETQ.

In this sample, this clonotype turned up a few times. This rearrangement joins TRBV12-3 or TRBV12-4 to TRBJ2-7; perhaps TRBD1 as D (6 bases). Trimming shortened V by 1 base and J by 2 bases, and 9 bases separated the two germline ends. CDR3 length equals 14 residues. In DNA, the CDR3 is TGTGCCAGCAGTTTAGATCCAGGGGCCTACGAGCAGTACTTC. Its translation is CASSLDPGAYEQYF.

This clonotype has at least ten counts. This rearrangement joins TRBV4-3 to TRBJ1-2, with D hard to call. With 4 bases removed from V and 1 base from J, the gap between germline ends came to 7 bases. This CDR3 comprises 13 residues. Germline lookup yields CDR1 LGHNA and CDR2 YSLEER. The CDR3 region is CASSPPGNYGYTF. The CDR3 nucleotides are TGCGCCAGCAGCCCTCCCGGTAACTATGGCTACACCTTC.

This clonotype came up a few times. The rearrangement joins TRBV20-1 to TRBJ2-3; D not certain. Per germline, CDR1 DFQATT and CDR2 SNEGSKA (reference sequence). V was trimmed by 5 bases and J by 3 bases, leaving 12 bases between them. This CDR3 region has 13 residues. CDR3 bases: TGCAGTGCTTCCAACCCGGAAACAGATACGCAGTATTTT. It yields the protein CSASNPETDTQYF.

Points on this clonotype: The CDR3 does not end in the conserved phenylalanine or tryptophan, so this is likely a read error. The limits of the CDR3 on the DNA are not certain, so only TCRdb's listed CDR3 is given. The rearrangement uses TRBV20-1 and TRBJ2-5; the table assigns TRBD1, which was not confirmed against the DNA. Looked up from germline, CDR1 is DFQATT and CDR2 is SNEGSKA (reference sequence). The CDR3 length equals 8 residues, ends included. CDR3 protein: CSAREGRG.

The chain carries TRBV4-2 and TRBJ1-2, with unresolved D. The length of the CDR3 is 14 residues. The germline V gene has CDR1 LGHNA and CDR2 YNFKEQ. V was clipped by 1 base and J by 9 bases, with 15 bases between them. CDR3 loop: CASSQGTSRESYTF. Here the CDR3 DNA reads TGTGCCAGCAGCCAAGGAACATCACGGGAGAGCTACACCTTC.

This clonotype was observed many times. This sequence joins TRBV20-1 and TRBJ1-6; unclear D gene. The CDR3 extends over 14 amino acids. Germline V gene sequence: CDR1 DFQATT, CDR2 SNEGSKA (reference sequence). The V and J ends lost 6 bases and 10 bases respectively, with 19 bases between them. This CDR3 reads CSAPAGRERSPLHF. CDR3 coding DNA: TGCAGTGCCCCCGCCGGGCGGGAAAGATCACCCCTCCACTTT.

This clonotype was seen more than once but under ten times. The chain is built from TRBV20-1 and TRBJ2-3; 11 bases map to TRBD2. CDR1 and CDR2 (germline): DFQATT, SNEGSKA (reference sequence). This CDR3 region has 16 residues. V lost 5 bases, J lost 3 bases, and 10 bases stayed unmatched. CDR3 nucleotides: TGCAGTGCTTACCCCTCTCGACTAGCGGGAACAGATACGCAGTATTTT. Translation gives CSAYPSRLAGTDTQYF.

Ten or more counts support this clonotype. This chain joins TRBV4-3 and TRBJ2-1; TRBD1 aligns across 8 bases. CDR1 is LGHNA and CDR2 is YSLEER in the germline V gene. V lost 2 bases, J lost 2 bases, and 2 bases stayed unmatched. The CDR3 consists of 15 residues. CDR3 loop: CASSQQGAAYNEQFF. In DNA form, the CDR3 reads TGCGCCAGCAGCCAACAGGGGGCAGCCTACAATGAGCAGTTCTTC.